The 18 T cell receptor beta chains in this list originate from one sample, sequenced in a study of T cell responses to AZD1222 COVID-19 vaccine. Measured with immunoSEQ multiplex PCR; TCRdb has only the in-frame clones, and not every one. The table records 130,000 or so clones, roughly 90% of them present only once. This specimen consisted of peripheral blood, obtained on day 0 of AZD1222 vaccination. Source of these receptors: an adult in good health.

The chain is built from TRBV5-4 and TRBJ1-1, with D maybe TRBD1 (6 bases). The CDR3 totals 14 residues. The V gene's germline CDR1 is SGHNT and CDR2 YYREEE (reference sequence). Between the trimmed V and J ends, which lost 2 bases and 10 bases, there was a span of 18 bases. This chain's CDR3 is CASSFKTGMDVAFF. The CDR3 nucleotides read TGTGCCAGCAGCTTTAAAACAGGGATGGATGTAGCTTTCTTT.

The chain recombines TRBV30 with TRBJ2-1; no clear D gene. This CDR3 region has 13 residues. CDR1 and CDR2 (germline): GTSNPN, SVGIG (reference sequence). V was clipped by 0 bases and J by 9 bases, with 12 bases between them. The CDR3 reads CAWSVVALAEQFF. CDR3 in DNA: TGTGCCTGGAGTGTGGTGGCTTTGGCTGAGCAGTTCTTC.

The CDR3 sequence is CASSLEYEQYF. CDR3 DNA sequence: TGCGCCAGCAGCTTGGAGTACGAGCAGTACTTC. This chain uses TRBV5-1 with TRBJ2-7; D remains unclear. This CDR3 has 11 amino acids. V was pared by 0 bases and J by 4 bases, with 2 bases between. Germline assignment: CDR1 SGHRS and CDR2 YFSETQ.

This rearrangement joins TRBV7-2 to TRBJ2-3, with 9 nucleotides matching TRBD1. Trimming at V came to 5 bases and at J to 1 base, leaving 4 bases not matched to a gene. Germline CDR1 reads SGHTA; CDR2 reads FQGNSA. The CDR3 covers 15 residues. The CDR3 sequence: CASSQRTGGTDTQYF. For the CDR3, the DNA is TGTGCCAGCAGCCAGAGGACAGGGGGCACAGATACGCAGTATTTT.

The chain employs TRBV30 and TRBJ1-4, with D tentatively TRBD1 (6 bases). The germline V gene encodes CDR1 GTSNPN and CDR2 SVGIG (reference sequence). The CDR3 runs 14 residues. V dropped 3 bases and J dropped 5 bases, with 13 bases sitting between them. CDR3 DNA: TGTGCCTGGAGGGGCACAGGGTGGAATGAAAAACTGTTTTTT. This codes for CAWRGTGWNEKLFF.

V is TRBV6-6 and J is TRBJ1-2; 9 bases are shared with TRBD1. V lost 5 bases to trimming and J lost 7 bases; unmatched junction nucleotides: 5. The CDR3 loop spans 13 amino acids. Germline CDR1 and CDR2: MNHNY and SVGAGI (reference sequence). The CDR3 here is CASSPQQGAGYTF. In DNA, the CDR3 is TGTGCCAGCAGTCCGCAACAGGGGGCTGGCTACACCTTC.

The J gene is TRBJ2-1, the V gene TRBV18; D may be TRBD1 (6 bases). CDR1 is KGHSH, CDR2 LQKENI, per germline. The length of the CDR3 is 13 residues. The ends were cut back, 4 bases at V and 7 bases at J, with 11 bases in the middle. Here the CDR3 reads CASSRGLTNEQFF. In DNA form, the CDR3 reads TGTGCCAGCTCACGGGGGCTTACGAATGAGCAGTTCTTC. Looking up the rest from reference TRBV18 and TRBJ2-1 gives the full variable domain: NAGVMQNPRHLVRRRGQEARLRCSPMKGHSHVYWYRQLPEEGLKFMVYLQKENIIDESGMPKERFSAEFPKEGPSILRIQQVVRGDSAAYFCASSRGLTNEQFFGPGTRLTVL.

The table lists this clone with a count of one. The chain is built from TRBV30 and TRBJ2-7; tentatively, D is TRBD2 (5 bases). The length of the CDR3 is 13 residues. Trimming pared 7 bases from V and 1 base from J, leaving 14 bases between. Germline values: CDR1 GTSNPN, CDR2 SVGIG (reference sequence). CDR3 sequence (DNA): TGTGCCTCCGAGGGTCGTTCGTCCTACGAGCAGTACTTC. Its protein is CASEGRSSYEQYF.

The chain carries TRBV2 and TRBJ1-1; tentative D call: TRBD1 (6 bases). The germline V gene has CDR1 SNHLY and CDR2 FYNNEI. The CDR3 runs to 14 residues. The V and J ends lost 6 bases and 4 bases respectively, with 15 bases between them. As DNA, the CDR3 is TGTGCCAGCAGCCTACAGGGTTTGGGCACTGAAGCTTTCTTT. Translated, it gives CASSLQGLGTEAFF.

The CDR3 here is CASSKDSLGGTEAFF. The DNA for the CDR3 is TGCGCCAGCAGCAAGGACTCTCTTGGGGGCACTGAAGCTTTCTTT. This chain joins TRBV4-1 and TRBJ1-1; D is perhaps TRBD1 (5 bases). Germline assignment: CDR1 MGHRA and CDR2 YSYEKL. The CDR3 contains 15 residues. V was shortened by 5 bases and J by 4 bases, with 17 bases between the two germline ends.

The genes are TRBV20-1 and TRBJ1-2; 9 bases match TRBD1. This CDR3 contains 13 residues. With V trimmed by 3 bases and J by 7 bases, 6 bases remained unmatched. Germline V lookup: CDR1 DFQATT, CDR2 SNEGSKA (reference sequence). In DNA form, the CDR3 reads TGCAGTGCTAGTAACAGGGGGCGAAGTGGCTACACCTTC. Encoded protein: CSASNRGRSGYTF.

The rearrangement links TRBV6-5 to TRBJ1-1, with 7 bases that match TRBD1. The CDR3 length is 12 residues. Germline values: CDR1 MNHEY, CDR2 SVGAGI. V gave up 8 bases and J gave up 4 bases; unmatched junction bases: 4. This chain's CDR3 is CASQQGFTEAFF. CDR3 bases: TGTGCCAGCCAACAGGGGTTCACTGAAGCTTTCTTT.

The chain joins TRBV10-2 to TRBJ2-5; D is undetermined. The germline gives CDR1 WSHSY, CDR2 SAAADI. The CDR3 spans 14 residues. Trimming cost V 3 bases and J 5 bases, with 13 bases left between them. The CDR3 sequence is CASSEREVMETQYF. The CDR3 nucleotides are TGCGCCAGCAGTGAAAGGGAAGTGATGGAGACCCAGTACTTC.

This sequence joins TRBV5-6 and TRBJ1-2, with 7 positions matching TRBD1. This CDR3 spans 12 amino acids. The V gene end was trimmed by 1 base and the J gene end by 7 bases; junction bases not matched to a gene: 1. Germline loops: CDR1 SGHDT, CDR2 YYEEEE. The CDR3 protein is CASSLRQGGYTF. In nucleotides, the CDR3 is TGTGCCAGCAGCTTGAGACAGGGTGGCTACACCTTC.

The chain links TRBV5-1 to TRBJ2-7; no clear D gene. Germline V CDR1 and CDR2: SGHRS, YFSETQ. CDR3 size: 14 residues. V lost 1 base and J 0 bases, leaving 8 bases between the germline ends. This chain's CDR3 is CASSLQGSSYEQYF. CDR3 sequence (DNA): TGCGCCAGCAGCTTGCAAGGAAGCTCCTACGAGCAGTACTTC.

The chain's CDR3 is CALGGTLNEQFF. As DNA, the CDR3 is TGTGCCCTCGGGGGGACGCTCAATGAGCAGTTCTTC. This sequence joins TRBV10-3 and TRBJ2-1; 7 bases map to TRBD2. Germline CDR1 ENHRY, CDR2 SYGVKD. V lost 11 bases and J lost 6; bases outside the gene matches: 7. CDR3 length: 12 residues.

The V and J genes are TRBV9 and TRBJ1-6, with TRBD1 as a possible D gene (5 bases). Germline V gene sequence: CDR1 SGDLS, CDR2 YYNGEE. V was shortened by 0 bases and J by 6 bases, with 13 bases between the two germline ends. This CDR3 region has 16 residues. In DNA form, the CDR3 reads TGTGCCAGCAGCGTAGCTGGGGCAACTTTTAATTCACCCCTCCACTTT. Protein sequence: CASSVAGATFNSPLHF.

This sequence joins TRBV19 and TRBJ2-1, with 7 nucleotides matching TRBD2. This CDR3 has 15 amino acids. The germline V gene has CDR1 LNHDA and CDR2 SQIVND (reference sequence). V was clipped by 4 bases and J by 7 bases; unmatched bases: 10. Here the CDR3 reads CASSTGERGMNEQFF. CDR3 nucleotides: TGTGCCAGTAGTACGGGGGAGCGGGGCATGAATGAGCAGTTCTTC.